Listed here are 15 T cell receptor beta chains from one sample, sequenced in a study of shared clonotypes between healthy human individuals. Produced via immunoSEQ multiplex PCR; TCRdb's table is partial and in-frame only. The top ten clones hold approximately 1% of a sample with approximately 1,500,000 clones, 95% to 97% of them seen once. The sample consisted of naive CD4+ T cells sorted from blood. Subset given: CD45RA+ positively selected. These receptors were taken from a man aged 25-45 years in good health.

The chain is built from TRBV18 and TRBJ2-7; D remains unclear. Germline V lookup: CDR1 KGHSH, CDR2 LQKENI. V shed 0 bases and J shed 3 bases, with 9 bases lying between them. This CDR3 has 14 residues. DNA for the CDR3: TGTGCCAGCTCACCACCGTCGGCCAACTACGAGCAGTACTTC. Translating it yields CASSPPSANYEQYF. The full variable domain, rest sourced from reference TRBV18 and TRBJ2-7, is NAGVMQNPRHLVRRRGQEARLRCSPMKGHSHVYWYRQLPEEGLKFMVYLQKENIIDESGMPKERFSAEFPKEGPSILRIQQVVRGDSAAYFCASSPPSANYEQYFGPGTRLTVT.

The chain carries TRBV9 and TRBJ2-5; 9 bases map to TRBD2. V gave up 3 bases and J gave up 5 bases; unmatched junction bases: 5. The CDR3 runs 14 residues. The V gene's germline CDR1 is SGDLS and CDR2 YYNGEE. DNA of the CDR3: TGTGCCAGCAGCGCTAGCGGGGCGGGGGAGACCCAGTACTTC. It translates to CASSASGAGETQYF.

CDR3 sequence reads: CASSPEGRLAGDYNEQFF. The CDR3 region has the DNA TGTGCCAGCAGCCCAGAGGGCCGACTAGCGGGAGACTACAATGAGCAGTTCTTC. The chain has TRBV7-9 and TRBJ2-1; 12 bases are shared with TRBD2. The CDR3 runs 18 residues. Germline values: CDR1 SEHNR, CDR2 FQNEAQ (reference sequence). V lost 5 bases and J lost 3; bases outside the gene matches: 11.

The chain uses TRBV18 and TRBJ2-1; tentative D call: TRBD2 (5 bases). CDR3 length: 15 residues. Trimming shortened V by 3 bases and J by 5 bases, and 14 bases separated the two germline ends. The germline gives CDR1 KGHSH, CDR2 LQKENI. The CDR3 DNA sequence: TGTGCCAGCTCACCCGCGGCCGAGGGCAACAATGAGCAGTTCTTC. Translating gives CASSPAAEGNNEQFF.

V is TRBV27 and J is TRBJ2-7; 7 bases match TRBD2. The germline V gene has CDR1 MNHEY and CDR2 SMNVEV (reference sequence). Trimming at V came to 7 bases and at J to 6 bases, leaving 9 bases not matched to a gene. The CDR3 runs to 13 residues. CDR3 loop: CASTGTKVAEQYF. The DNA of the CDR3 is TGTGCCAGCACCGGGACTAAAGTCGCCGAGCAGTACTTC.

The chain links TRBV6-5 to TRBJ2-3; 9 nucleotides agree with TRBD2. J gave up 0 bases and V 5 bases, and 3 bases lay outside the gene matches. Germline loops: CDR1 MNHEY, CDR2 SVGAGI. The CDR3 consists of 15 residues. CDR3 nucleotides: TGTGCCAGCAGTCTAGCGGGGCCGAGCACAGATACGCAGTATTTT. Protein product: CASSLAGPSTDTQYF.

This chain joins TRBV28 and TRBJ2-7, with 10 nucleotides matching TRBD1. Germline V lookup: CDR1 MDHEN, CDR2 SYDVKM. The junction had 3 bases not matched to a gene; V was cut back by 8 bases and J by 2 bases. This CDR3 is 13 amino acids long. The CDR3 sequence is CASVGQGTYEQYF. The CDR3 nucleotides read TGTGCCAGCGTGGGACAGGGGACCTACGAGCAGTACTTC.

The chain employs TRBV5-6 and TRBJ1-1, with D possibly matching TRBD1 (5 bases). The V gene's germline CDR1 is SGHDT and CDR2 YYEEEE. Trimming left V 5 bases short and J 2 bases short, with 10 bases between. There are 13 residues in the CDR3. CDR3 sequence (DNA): TGTGCCAGCAGTAAGGGACTTAACACTGAAGCTTTCTTT. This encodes CASSKGLNTEAFF.

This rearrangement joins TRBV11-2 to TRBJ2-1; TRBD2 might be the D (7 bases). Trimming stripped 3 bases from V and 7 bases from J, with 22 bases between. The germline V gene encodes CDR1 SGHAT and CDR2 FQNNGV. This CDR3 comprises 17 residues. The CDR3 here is CASSFGLPGEGRNEQFF. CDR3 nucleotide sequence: TGTGCCAGCAGCTTTGGGTTACCAGGGGAGGGTCGGAATGAGCAGTTCTTC.

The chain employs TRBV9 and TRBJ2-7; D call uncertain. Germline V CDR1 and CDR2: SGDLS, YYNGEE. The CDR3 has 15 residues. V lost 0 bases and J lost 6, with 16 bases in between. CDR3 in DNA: TGTGCCAGCAGCGTAGCTGACTTAGTCAGGTCCGAGCAGTACTTC. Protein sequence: CASSVADLVRSEQYF.

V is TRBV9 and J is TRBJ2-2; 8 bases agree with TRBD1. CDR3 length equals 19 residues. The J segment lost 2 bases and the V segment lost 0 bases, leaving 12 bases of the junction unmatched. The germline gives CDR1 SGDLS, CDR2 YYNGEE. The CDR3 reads CASSVAPSGTGVNTGELFF. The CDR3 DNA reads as TGTGCCAGCAGCGTAGCCCCGTCCGGGACAGGAGTTAACACCGGGGAGCTGTTTTTT. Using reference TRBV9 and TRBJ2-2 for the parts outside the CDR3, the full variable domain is DSGVTQTPKHLITATGQRVTLRCSPRSGDLSVYWYQQSLDQGLQFLIQYYNGEERAKGNILERFSAQQFPDLHSELNLSSLELGDSALYFCASSVAPSGTGVNTGELFFGEGSRLTVL.

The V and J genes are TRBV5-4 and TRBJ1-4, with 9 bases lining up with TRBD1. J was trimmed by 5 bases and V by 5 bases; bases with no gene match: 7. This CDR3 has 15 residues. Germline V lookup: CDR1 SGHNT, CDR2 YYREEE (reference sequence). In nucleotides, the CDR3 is TGTGCCAGCAGTCCCCCGGGACAGGGCAATGAAAAACTGTTTTTT. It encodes CASSPPGQGNEKLFF.

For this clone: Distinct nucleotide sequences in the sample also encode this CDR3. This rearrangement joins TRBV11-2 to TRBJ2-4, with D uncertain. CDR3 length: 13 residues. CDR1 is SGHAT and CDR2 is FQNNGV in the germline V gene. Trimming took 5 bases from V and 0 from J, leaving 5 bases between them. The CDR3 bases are TGTGCCAGCAGCCTAATAGCCAAAAACATTCAGTACTTC. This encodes CASSLIAKNIQYF. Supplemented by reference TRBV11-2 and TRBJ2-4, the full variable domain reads EAGVAQSPRYKIIEKRQSVAFWCNPISGHATLYWYQQILGQGPKLLIQFQNNGVVDDSQLPKDRFSAERLKGVDSTLKIQPAKLEDSAVYLCASSLIAKNIQYFGAGTRLSVL.

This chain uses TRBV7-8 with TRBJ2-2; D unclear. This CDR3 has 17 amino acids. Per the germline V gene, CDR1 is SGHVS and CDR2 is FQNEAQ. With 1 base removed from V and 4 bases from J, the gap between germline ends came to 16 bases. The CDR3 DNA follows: TGTGCCAGCAGCTTAGTGGGCAGGTTCTCGAGCACCGGGGAGCTGTTTTTT. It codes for CASSLVGRFSSTGELFF.

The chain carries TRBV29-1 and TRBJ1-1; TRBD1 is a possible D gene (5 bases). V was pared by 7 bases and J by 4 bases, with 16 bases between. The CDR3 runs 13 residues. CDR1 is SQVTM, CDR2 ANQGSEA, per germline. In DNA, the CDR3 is TGCAGCGGTCGCGGGGGAAGGTTCACTGAAGCTTTCTTT. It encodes CSGRGGRFTEAFF.